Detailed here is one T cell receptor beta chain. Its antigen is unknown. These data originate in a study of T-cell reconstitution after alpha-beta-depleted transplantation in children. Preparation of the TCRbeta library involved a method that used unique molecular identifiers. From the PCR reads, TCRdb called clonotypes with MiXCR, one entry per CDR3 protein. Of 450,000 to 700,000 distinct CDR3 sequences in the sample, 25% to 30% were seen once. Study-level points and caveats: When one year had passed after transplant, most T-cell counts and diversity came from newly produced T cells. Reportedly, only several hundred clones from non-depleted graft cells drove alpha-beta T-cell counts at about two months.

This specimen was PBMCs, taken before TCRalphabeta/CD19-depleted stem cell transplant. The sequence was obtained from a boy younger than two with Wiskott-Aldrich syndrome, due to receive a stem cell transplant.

The CDR3 region has the DNA TGTGCCAGCAGCTTTTCGGCCCTGAGAGGTTCCGGCACAGATACGCAGTATTTT. Encoded protein: CASSFSALRGSGTDTQYF. The rearrangement links TRBV11-1 to TRBJ2-3; D ambiguous. The V end was cut by 3 bases, the J end by 1 base, with 20 bases between. Per the germline V gene, CDR1 is SGHAT and CDR2 is FQDESV (reference sequence). This CDR3 is 18 amino acids long.